Listed below are T cell receptor beta chains from one sample, sequenced in a study of OX40 agonist ivuxolimab in advanced cancers. The protocol was immunoSEQ multiplex PCR, while the TCRdb copy is restricted to in-frame clones and leaves out a portion. Seen here are tens of thousands of clones, over 80% observed once, and the top ten hold about 4.4%. Sequencing used CD4+ or CD8+ T cells sorted from blood, obtained in a trial of the OX40 agonist ivuxolimab. Receptors originate from an adult with an advanced solid tumor such as melanoma, head and neck, liver or kidney cancer. Each CDR3 is given with its conserved first and last residue. A D gene is named only where the DNA matches it firmly. Clone size, where shown, is once, few, many, or a class for clones that have expanded.

J: TRBJ2-2; size: .; V: TRBV29-1; D: .; length: 16; CDR3: CSVEDLGQRNTGELFF; DNA: TGCAGCGTTGAAGATTTAGGCCAAAGGAACACCGGGGAGCTGTTTTTT
J: TRBJ2-7; size: .; V: TRBV7-2; D: TRBD2; length: 17; CDR3: CASSFNPGASGSYEQYF; DNA: TGTGCCAGCAGTTTCAACCCTGGGGCTAGCGGGAGCTACGAGCAGTACTTC
J: TRBJ1-2; size: .; V: TRBV7-9; D: TRBD1; length: 14; CDR3: CASSYDRGRGGYTF; DNA: TGTGCCAGCAGCTATGACAGGGGCCGAGGTGGCTACACCTTC
J: TRBJ2-5; size: .; V: TRBV13; D: TRBD1; length: 13; CDR3: CASSPDREETQYF; DNA: TGTGCCAGCAGCCCCGACAGGGAAGAGACCCAGTACTTC
J: TRBJ2-1; size: .; V: TRBV7-9; D: TRBD2; length: 16; CDR3: CASSLALGGSGHEQFF; DNA: TGTGCCAGCAGCTTAGCGCTGGGGGGGTCCGGGCATGAGCAGTTCTTC
J: TRBJ1-1; size: .; V: TRBV28; D: .; length: 12; CDR3: CASSSRGDEAFF; DNA: TGTGCCAGCAGCTCCAGAGGGGATGAAGCTTTCTTT
J: TRBJ2-7; size: .; V: TRBV7-3; D: .; length: 13; CDR3: CASSLSVGYEQYF; DNA: TGTGCCAGCAGCTTAAGCGTTGGCTACGAGCAGTACTTC
J: TRBJ2-1; size: once; V: TRBV6-5; D: .; length: 13; CDR3: CASSYSRTSQQFF; DNA: TGTGCCAGCAGTTACTCCCGGACCTCGCAGCAGTTCTTC
J: TRBJ2-5; size: .; V: TRBV25-1; D: .; length: 15; CDR3: CASSEYGAVQETQYF; DNA: TGTGCCAGCAGTGAATACGGCGCGGTCCAAGAGACCCAGTACTTC
J: TRBJ2-7; size: few; V: TRBV2; D: TRBD2; length: 15; CDR3: CASNPPGAGVREQYF; DNA: TGTGCCAGCAATCCCCCTGGGGCGGGGGTTCGAGAGCAGTACTTC
J: TRBJ2-3; size: .; V: TRBV6-5; D: .; length: 15; CDR3: CASSSGQSSTDTQYF; DNA: TGTGCCAGCAGTTCCGGACAGTCTAGCACAGATACGCAGTATTTT
J: TRBJ1-1; size: .; V: TRBV27; D: TRBD1; length: 16; CDR3: CASSLEPGGAFTEAFF; DNA: TGTGCCAGCAGTTTAGAGCCAGGGGGCGCATTCACTGAAGCTTTCTTT
J: TRBJ2-5; size: once; V: TRBV28; D: .; length: 18; CDR3: CASSLPLSRQTEQETQYF; DNA: TGTGCCAGCAGTTTACCCCTCTCCCGACAGACTGAACAAGAGACCCAGTACTTC
J: TRBJ2-3; size: .; V: TRBV10-2; D: .; length: 11; CDR3: CASSEADTQYF; DNA: TGCGCCAGCAGTGAGGCGGATACGCAGTATTTT
J: TRBJ2-3; size: .; V: TRBV2; D: TRBD2; length: 15; CDR3: CASSRLAFSTDTQYF; DNA: TGTGCCAGCAGCCGACTAGCTTTTTCCACAGATACGCAGTATTTT
J: TRBJ1-4; size: .; V: TRBV6-6; D: .; length: 14; CDR3: CASSYLGMDEKLFF; DNA: TGTGCCAGCAGTTATTTGGGGATGGATGAAAAACTGTTTTTT
J: TRBJ2-7; size: .; V: TRBV27; D: TRBD1; length: 15; CDR3: CASSGQGVRVEEQYF; DNA: TGTGCCAGCAGCGGACAGGGGGTACGAGTTGAGGAGCAGTACTTC
J: TRBJ2-5; size: .; V: TRBV6-5; D: TRBD2; length: 15; CDR3: CASCGLAGTKETQYF; DNA: TGTGCCAGCTGCGGACTAGCGGGGACTAAAGAGACCCAGTACTTC
J: TRBJ2-3; size: .; V: TRBV4-3; D: .; length: 15; CDR3: CASSPGSTSTDTQYF; DNA: TGCGCCAGCAGCCCCGGGTCGACTAGCACAGATACGCAGTATTTT
J: TRBJ2-2; size: .; V: TRBV4-1; D: .; length: 14; CDR3: CASSQEGGHGELFF; DNA: TGCGCCAGCAGCCAAGAAGGGGGGCACGGGGAGCTGTTTTTT
J: TRBJ2-1; size: .; V: TRBV9; D: .; length: 11; CDR3: CASSVVGEQFF; DNA: TGTGCCAGCAGCGTAGTCGGTGAGCAGTTCTTC
J: TRBJ2-5; size: .; V: TRBV6-1; D: TRBD1; length: 12; CDR3: CASSEWDRARHF; DNA: TGTGCCAGCAGTGAGTGGGACAGGGCCCGACACTTC
J: TRBJ2-1; size: .; V: TRBV6-4; D: TRBD2; length: 14; CDR3: CASSGTSGGNEQFF; DNA: TGTGCCAGCAGTGGGACTAGCGGGGGCAATGAGCAGTTCTTC
J: TRBJ1-1; size: .; V: TRBV6-5; D: .; length: 14; CDR3: CASSYSLGATEAFF; DNA: TGTGCCAGCAGTTACTCGCTGGGGGCCACTGAAGCTTTCTTT
J: TRBJ1-2; size: .; V: TRBV7-9; D: TRBD1; length: 17; CDR3: CASSRPGQGGSNYGYTF; DNA: TGTGCCAGCAGCCGACCAGGACAGGGAGGGTCTAACTATGGCTACACCTTC
J: TRBJ2-7; size: .; V: TRBV10-2; D: TRBD2; length: 11; CDR3: CASSGGGEQYF; DNA: TGCGCCAGCAGTGGCGGGGGGGAGCAGTACTTC
J: TRBJ2-5; size: .; V: TRBV30; D: TRBD1; length: 14; CDR3: CAWRTQGAGSTQYF; DNA: TGTGCCTGGAGAACACAGGGGGCAGGCTCGACCCAGTACTTC
J: TRBJ1-1; size: .; V: TRBV7-9; D: .; length: 16; CDR3: CASSQPDGWKNTEAFF; DNA: TGTGCCAGCAGCCAACCGGACGGATGGAAGAACACTGAAGCTTTCTTT
J: TRBJ2-3; size: .; V: TRBV27; D: .; length: 15; CDR3: CASSLLFGSTDTQYF; DNA: TGTGCCAGCAGTTTACTATTCGGCAGCACAGATACGCAGTATTTT
J: TRBJ2-3; size: .; V: TRBV27; D: TRBD2; length: 15; CDR3: CASSFYGGVSDTQYF; DNA: TGTGCCAGCAGTTTTTACGGGGGGGTCTCAGATACGCAGTATTTT
J: TRBJ2-7; size: .; V: TRBV28; D: .; length: 12; CDR3: CASRHTSYEQYF; DNA: TGTGCCAGCAGACACACCTCCTACGAGCAGTACTTC
J: TRBJ2-3; size: .; V: TRBV10-3; D: TRBD2; length: 18; CDR3: CAISGINPSGGITDTQYF; DNA: TGTGCCATCAGTGGTATTAACCCTAGCGGGGGGATCACAGATACGCAGTATTTT
J: TRBJ2-5; size: .; V: TRBV2; D: TRBD2; length: 16; CDR3: CASTGLAGGWVETQYF; DNA: TGTGCCAGCACCGGACTAGCGGGAGGATGGGTAGAGACCCAGTACTTC
J: TRBJ1-1; size: .; V: TRBV9; D: .; length: 17; CDR3: CASSVARQGGGTTEAFF; DNA: TGTGCCAGCAGCGTAGCCCGACAAGGGGGAGGGACCACTGAAGCTTTCTTT
J: TRBJ1-1; size: few; V: TRBV9; D: .; length: 13; CDR3: CASSVEQKGEAFF; DNA: TGTGCCAGCAGCGTAGAACAGAAAGGTGAAGCTTTCTTT
J: TRBJ2-3; size: .; V: TRBV28; D: .; length: 12; CDR3: CASKGGTDTQYF; DNA: TGTGCCAGCAAGGGAGGAACAGATACGCAGTATTTT
J: TRBJ2-2; size: .; V: TRBV19; D: .; length: 13; CDR3: CASNSGLGGELFF; DNA: TGTGCCTCCAACTCGGGGCTAGGCGGGGAGCTGTTTTTT
J: TRBJ2-7; size: .; V: TRBV4-1; D: .; length: 13; CDR3: CASSREVITEQYF; DNA: TGCGCCAGCAGCCGTGAAGTTATTACCGAGCAGTACTTC
J: TRBJ1-1; size: .; V: TRBV4-2; D: TRBD1; length: 15; CDR3: CASSQDRTGVFEAFF; DNA: TGTGCCAGCAGCCAAGATAGGACAGGAGTTTTTGAAGCTTTCTTT
J: TRBJ2-4; size: .; V: TRBV5-4; D: TRBD1; length: 13; CDR3: CASSTGGLNIQYF; DNA: TGTGCCAGCAGCACAGGGGGGCTGAACATTCAGTACTTC
J: TRBJ2-2; size: .; V: TRBV11-2; D: .; length: 13; CDR3: CASSLVRVGELFF; DNA: TGTGCCAGCAGCTTAGTCAGGGTAGGGGAGCTGTTTTTT
J: TRBJ2-3; size: once; V: TRBV6-6; D: TRBD2; length: 16; CDR3: CASRSEPGGAGDTQYF; DNA: TGTGCCAGCAGATCCGAGCCCGGGGGGGCGGGAGATACGCAGTATTTT
J: TRBJ1-2; size: once; V: TRBV5-1; D: .; length: 14; CDR3: CASSLDTGAGGYTF; DNA: TGCGCCAGCAGCTTGGACACGGGGGCAGGTGGCTACACCTTC
J: TRBJ2-3; size: .; V: TRBV5-1; D: .; length: 16; CDR3: CASSFLGSPSTDTQYF; DNA: TGCGCCAGCAGCTTCCTGGGTAGCCCGAGCACAGATACGCAGTATTTT
J: TRBJ1-2; size: few; V: TRBV30; D: TRBD1; length: 13; CDR3: CAYRTGGFDGYTF; DNA: TGTGCCTACCGGACAGGGGGCTTCGATGGCTACACCTTC
J: TRBJ2-3; size: few; V: TRBV19; D: .; length: 14; CDR3: CASSSSGFTDTQYF; DNA: TGTGCCAGTAGCTCCTCAGGCTTCACAGATACGCAGTATTTT
J: TRBJ2-1; size: .; V: TRBV4-2; D: .; length: 17; CDR3: CASSQDGTFVFSNEQFF; DNA: TGTGCCAGCAGCCAAGATGGGACTTTCGTATTTTCCAATGAGCAGTTCTTC
J: TRBJ1-6; size: .; V: TRBV4-1; D: TRBD1; length: 19; CDR3: CASSQDPRPTGRDNSPLHF; DNA: TGCGCCAGCAGCCAAGATCCACGCCCGACAGGGAGGGATAATTCACCCCTCCACTTT
J: TRBJ1-1; size: .; V: TRBV5-6; D: .; length: 15; CDR3: CASSSALLTNTEAFF; DNA: TGTGCCAGCAGCTCCGCCCTCCTCACGAACACTGAAGCTTTCTTT
J: TRBJ2-2; size: .; V: TRBV2; D: .; length: 12; CDR3: CARLDNTGELFF; DNA: TGTGCCAGACTAGATAACACCGGGGAGCTGTTTTTT
J: TRBJ2-1; size: .; V: TRBV19; D: TRBD2; length: 14; CDR3: CASSAGETYNEQFF; DNA: TGTGCCAGTAGTGCGGGGGAAACCTACAATGAGCAGTTCTTC
J: TRBJ1-5; size: .; V: TRBV27; D: TRBD1; length: 16; CDR3: CASSQSRTGSNQPQHF; DNA: TGTGCCAGCAGCCAATCCCGGACAGGGAGTAATCAGCCCCAGCATTTT
J: TRBJ2-5; size: once; V: TRBV5-1; D: .; length: 15; CDR3: CASSHGLTQEETQYF; DNA: TGCGCCAGCAGCCACGGACTAACCCAAGAAGAGACCCAGTACTTC
J: TRBJ2-3; size: .; V: TRBV4-3; D: TRBD1; length: 16; CDR3: CASSQDGTGPTDTQYF; DNA: TGCGCCAGCAGCCAAGATGGGACAGGGCCCACAGATACGCAGTATTTT
J: TRBJ2-2; size: few; V: TRBV27; D: .; length: 19; CDR3: CASSPLHSIGGWDTGELFF; DNA: TGTGCCAGCAGTCCACTCCATTCAATCGGAGGGTGGGACACCGGGGAGCTGTTTTTT
J: TRBJ2-7; size: few; V: TRBV18; D: .; length: 10; CDR3: CASQRGEQYF; DNA: TGTGCCAGCCAACGCGGCGAGCAGTACTTC
J: TRBJ1-6; size: medium-sized; V: TRBV10-1; D: .; length: 13; CDR3: CASSGSRGSPLHF; DNA: TGCGCCAGCAGTGGGAGCAGGGGATCACCCCTCCACTTT
J: TRBJ1-5; size: .; V: TRBV19; D: .; length: 17; CDR3: CASSIAQVNHSNQPQHF; DNA: TGTGCCAGTAGTATAGCACAGGTGAATCATAGCAATCAGCCCCAGCATTTT
J: TRBJ2-3; size: .; V: TRBV5-6; D: .; length: 14; CDR3: CASSRAGSTDTQYF; DNA: TGTGCCAGCAGCCGGGCTGGGAGCACAGATACGCAGTATTTT